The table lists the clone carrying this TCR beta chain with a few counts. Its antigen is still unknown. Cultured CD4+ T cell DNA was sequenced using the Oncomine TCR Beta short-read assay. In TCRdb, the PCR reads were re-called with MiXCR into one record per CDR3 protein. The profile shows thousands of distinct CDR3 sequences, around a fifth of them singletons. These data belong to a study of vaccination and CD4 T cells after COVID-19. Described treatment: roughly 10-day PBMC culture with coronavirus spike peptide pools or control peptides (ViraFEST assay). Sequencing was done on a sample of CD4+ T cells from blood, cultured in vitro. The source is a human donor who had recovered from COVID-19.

CDR3 in DNA: TGTGCCAGCACTAGACGGAAGCTGAACACCGGGGAGCTGTTTTTT. Protein sequence: CASTRRKLNTGELFF. The V and J genes are TRBV12-3 or TRBV12-4 and TRBJ2-2; D call uncertain. Trimming took off 7 bases at V and 1 base at J, with 13 bases between the two ends. The CDR3 contains 15 residues.